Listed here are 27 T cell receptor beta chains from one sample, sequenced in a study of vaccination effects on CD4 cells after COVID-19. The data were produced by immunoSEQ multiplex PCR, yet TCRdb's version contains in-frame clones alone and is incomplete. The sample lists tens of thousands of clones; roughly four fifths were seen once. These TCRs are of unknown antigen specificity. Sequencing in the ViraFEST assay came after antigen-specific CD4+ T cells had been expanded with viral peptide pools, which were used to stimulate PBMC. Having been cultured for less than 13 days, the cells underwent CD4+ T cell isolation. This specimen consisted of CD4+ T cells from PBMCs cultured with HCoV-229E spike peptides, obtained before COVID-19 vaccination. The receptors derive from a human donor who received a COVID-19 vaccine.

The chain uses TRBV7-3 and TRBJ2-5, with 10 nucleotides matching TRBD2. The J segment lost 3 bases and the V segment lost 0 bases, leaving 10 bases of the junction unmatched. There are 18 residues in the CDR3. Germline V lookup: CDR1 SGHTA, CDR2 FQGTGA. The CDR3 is CASSLTPRGAGGEETQYF. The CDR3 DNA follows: TGTGCCAGCAGCTTAACCCCAAGGGGAGCGGGGGGGGAAGAGACCCAGTACTTC. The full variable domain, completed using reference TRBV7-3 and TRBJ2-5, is GAGVSQTPSNKVTEKGKYVELRCDPISGHTALYWYRQSLGQGPEFLIYFQGTGAADDSGLPNDRFFAVRPEGSVSTLKIQRTERGDSAVYLCASSLTPRGAGGEETQYFGPGTRLLVL.

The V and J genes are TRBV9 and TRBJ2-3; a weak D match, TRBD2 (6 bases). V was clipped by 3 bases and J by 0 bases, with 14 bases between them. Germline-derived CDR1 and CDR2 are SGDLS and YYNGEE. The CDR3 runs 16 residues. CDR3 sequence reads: CASSASGGTSTDTQYF. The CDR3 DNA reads TGTGCCAGCAGCGCCTCGGGCGGGACGAGCACAGATACGCAGTATTTT.

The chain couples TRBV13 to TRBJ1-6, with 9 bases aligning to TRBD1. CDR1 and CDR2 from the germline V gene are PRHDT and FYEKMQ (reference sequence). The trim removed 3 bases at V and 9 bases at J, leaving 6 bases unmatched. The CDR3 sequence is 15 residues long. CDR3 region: CASSFTGGVGSPLHF. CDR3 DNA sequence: TGTGCCAGCAGCTTTACAGGGGGCGTCGGTTCACCCCTCCACTTT.

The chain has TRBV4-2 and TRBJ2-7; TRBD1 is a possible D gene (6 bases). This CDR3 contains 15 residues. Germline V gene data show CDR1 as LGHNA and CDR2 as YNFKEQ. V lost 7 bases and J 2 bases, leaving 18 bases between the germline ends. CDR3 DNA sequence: TGTGCCAGCACCCTAAGCGCTCAGGGGACCTACGAGCAGTACGTC. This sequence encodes CASTLSAQGTYEQYV.

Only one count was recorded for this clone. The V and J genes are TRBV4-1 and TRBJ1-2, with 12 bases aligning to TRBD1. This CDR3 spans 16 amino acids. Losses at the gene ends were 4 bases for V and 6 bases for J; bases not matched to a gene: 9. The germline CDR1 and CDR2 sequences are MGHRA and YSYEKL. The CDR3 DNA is TGCGCCAGCAGCCGTCCCGGGACAGGGGGCGAGGATGGCTACACCTTC. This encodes CASSRPGTGGEDGYTF.

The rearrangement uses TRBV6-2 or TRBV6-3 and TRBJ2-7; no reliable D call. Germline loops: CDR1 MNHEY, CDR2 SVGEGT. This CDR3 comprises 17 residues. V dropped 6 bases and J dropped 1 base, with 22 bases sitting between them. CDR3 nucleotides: TGTGCCAGCAGCCAAAGAGGAGAAAGGGCTGGATCCTACGAGCAGTACGTC. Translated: CASSQRGERAGSYEQYV.

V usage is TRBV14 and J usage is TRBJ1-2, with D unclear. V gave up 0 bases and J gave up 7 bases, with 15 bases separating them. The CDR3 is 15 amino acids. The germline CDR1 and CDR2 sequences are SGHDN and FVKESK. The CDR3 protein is CASSQDGPGWGGYTF. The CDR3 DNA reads TGTGCCAGCAGCCAAGATGGGCCGGGCTGGGGTGGCTACACCTTC. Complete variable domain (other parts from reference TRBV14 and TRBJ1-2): EAGVTQFPSHSVIEKGQTVTLRCDPISGHDNLYWYRRVMGKEIKFLLHFVKESKQDESGMPNNRFLAERTGGTYSTLKVQPAELEDSGVYFCASSQDGPGWGGYTFGSGTRLTVV.

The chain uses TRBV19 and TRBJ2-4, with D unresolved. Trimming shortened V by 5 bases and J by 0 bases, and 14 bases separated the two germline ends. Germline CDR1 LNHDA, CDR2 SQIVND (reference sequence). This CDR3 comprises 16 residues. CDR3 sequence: CASSPTTGIAKNIQYF. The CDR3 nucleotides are TGTGCCAGTAGTCCTACGACCGGTATAGCCAAAAACATTCAGTACTTC.

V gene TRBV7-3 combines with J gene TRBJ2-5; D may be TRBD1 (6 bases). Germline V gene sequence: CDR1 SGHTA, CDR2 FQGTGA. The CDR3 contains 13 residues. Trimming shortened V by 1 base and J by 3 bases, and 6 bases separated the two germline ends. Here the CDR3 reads CASSLNREETQYF. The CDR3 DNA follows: TGTGCCAGCAGCTTAAACAGGGAAGAGACCCAGTACTTC.

Here the CDR3 reads CASRPAGTSREYV. DNA for the CDR3: TGTGCCAGCAGACCCGCCGGGACAAGTAGGGAGTACGTC. This chain connects TRBV6-5 to TRBJ2-7, with D perhaps matching TRBD1 (6 bases). The germline V and J ends were trimmed by 6 bases and 11 bases, with 20 bases remaining between them. The CDR3 has 13 residues. The V gene's germline CDR1 is MNHEY and CDR2 SVGAGI.

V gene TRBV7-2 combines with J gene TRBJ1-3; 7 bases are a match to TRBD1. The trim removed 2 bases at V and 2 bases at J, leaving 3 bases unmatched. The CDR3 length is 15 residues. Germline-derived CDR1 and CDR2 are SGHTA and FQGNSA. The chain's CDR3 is CASSLTTGAGNTIYF. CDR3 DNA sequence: TGTGCCAGCAGCTTAACTACAGGGGCTGGAAACACCATATATTTT.

CDR3 nucleotide sequence: TGTGCCAGCAGCCGAGCGACAGGGGGTTACGAGCAGTACGTC. Protein sequence: CASSRATGGYEQYV. The genes are TRBV14 and TRBJ2-7; 9 bases are shared with TRBD1. Looked up from germline, CDR1 is SGHDN and CDR2 is FVKESK. V lost 4 bases to trimming and J lost 4 bases; unmatched junction nucleotides: 5. CDR3 length: 14 amino acids.

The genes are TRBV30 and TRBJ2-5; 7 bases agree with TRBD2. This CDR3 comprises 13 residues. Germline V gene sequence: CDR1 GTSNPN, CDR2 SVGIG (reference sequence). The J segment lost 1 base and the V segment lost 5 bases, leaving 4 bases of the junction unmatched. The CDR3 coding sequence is TGTGCCTGGTCCCGCGGGGGCCAAGAGACCCAGTACTTC. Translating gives CAWSRGGQETQYF.

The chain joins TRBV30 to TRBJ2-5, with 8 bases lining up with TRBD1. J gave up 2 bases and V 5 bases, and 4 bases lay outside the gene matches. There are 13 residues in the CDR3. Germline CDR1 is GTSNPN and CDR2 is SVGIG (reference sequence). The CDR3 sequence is CAWGRDRQETQYF. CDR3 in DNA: TGTGCCTGGGGGCGGGACAGGCAAGAGACCCAGTACTTC.

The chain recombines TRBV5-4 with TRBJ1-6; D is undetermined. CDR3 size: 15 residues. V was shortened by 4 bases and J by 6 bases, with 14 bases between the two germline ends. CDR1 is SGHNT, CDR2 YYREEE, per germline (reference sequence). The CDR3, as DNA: TGTGCCAGCAGCCCCATGGGGTCGGGTAATTCACCCCTCCACTTT. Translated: CASSPMGSGNSPLHF.

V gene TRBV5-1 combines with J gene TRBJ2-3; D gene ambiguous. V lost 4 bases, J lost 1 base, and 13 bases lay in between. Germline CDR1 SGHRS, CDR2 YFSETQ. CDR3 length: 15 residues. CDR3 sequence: CASSPLGKGTDTQYF. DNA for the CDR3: TGCGCCAGCAGCCCCCTAGGGAAGGGCACAGATACGCAGTATTTT.

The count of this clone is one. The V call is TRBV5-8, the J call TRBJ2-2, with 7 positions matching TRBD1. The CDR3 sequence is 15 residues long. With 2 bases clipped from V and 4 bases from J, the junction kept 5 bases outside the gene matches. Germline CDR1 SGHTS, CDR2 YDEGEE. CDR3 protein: CASSFTGAGTGELFF. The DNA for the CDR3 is TGTGCCAGCAGCTTCACAGGGGCGGGCACCGGGGAGCTGTTTTTT.

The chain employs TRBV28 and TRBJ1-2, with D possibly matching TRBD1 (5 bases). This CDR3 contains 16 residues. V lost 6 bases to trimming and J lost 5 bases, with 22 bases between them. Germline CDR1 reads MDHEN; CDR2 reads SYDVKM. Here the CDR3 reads CASRITGTLGEYGYTF. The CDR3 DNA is TGTGCCAGCAGAATTACCGGGACCCTGGGGGAGTATGGCTACACCTTC.

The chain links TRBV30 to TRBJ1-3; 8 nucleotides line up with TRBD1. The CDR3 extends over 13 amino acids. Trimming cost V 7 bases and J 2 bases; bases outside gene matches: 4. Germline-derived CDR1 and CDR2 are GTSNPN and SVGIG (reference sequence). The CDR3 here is CASQGAPGNTIYF. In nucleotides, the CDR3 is TGTGCCTCGCAGGGGGCGCCTGGAAACACCATATATTTT.

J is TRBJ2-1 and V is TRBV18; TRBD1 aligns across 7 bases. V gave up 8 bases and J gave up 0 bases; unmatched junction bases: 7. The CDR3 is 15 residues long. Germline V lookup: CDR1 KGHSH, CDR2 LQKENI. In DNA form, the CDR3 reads TGTGCCAGCACTCCGACAGGGTTCTCCTACAATGAGCAGTTCTTC. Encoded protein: CASTPTGFSYNEQFF.

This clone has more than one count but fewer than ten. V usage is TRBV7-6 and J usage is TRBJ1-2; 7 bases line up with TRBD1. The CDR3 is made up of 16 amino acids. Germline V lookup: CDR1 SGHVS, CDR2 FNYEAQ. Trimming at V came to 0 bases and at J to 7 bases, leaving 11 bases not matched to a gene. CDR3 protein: CASSLARDSGVSGYTF. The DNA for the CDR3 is TGTGCCAGCAGCTTAGCCCGGGACAGTGGAGTCTCTGGCTACACCTTC.

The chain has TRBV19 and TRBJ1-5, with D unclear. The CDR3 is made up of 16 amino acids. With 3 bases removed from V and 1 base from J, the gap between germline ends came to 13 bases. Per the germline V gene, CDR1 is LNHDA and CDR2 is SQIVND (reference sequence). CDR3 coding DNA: TGTGCCAGTAGTATGACGGCGGGTCTCAGCAATCAGCCCCAGCATTTT. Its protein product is CASSMTAGLSNQPQHF.

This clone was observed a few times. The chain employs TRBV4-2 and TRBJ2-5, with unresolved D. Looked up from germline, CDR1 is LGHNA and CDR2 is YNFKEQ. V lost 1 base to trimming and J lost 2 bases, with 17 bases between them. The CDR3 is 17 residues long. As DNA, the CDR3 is TGTGCCAGCAGCCAAGGGAAAAACAGAGGACCACAAGAGACCCAGTACTTC. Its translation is CASSQGKNRGPQETQYF.

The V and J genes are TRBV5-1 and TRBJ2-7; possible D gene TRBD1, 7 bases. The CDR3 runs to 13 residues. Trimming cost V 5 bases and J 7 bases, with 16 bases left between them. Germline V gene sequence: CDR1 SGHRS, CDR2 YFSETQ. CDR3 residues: CASRAGQTGEQYV. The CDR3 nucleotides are TGCGCCAGCAGGGCGGGACAGACTGGAGAGCAGTACGTC.

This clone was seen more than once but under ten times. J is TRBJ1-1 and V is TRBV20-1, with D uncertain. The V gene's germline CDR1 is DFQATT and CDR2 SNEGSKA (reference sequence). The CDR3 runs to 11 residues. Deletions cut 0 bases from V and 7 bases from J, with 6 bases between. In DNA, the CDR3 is TGCAGTGCTAGAGATAGCGGTGAAGCTTTCTTT. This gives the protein CSARDSGEAFF.

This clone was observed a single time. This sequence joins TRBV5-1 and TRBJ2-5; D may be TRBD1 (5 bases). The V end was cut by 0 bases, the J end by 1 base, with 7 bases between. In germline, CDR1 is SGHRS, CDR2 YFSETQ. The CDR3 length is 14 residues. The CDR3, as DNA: TGCGCCAGCAGCTTGGATACAGGCCAAGAGACCCAGTACTTC. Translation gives CASSLDTGQETQYF.

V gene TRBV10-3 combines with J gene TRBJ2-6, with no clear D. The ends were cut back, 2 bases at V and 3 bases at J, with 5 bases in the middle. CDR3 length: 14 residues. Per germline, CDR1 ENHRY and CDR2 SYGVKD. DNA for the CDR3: TGTGCCATCAGTGAGCCTCGTGGGGCCAACGTCCTGACTTTC. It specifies CAISEPRGANVLTF.